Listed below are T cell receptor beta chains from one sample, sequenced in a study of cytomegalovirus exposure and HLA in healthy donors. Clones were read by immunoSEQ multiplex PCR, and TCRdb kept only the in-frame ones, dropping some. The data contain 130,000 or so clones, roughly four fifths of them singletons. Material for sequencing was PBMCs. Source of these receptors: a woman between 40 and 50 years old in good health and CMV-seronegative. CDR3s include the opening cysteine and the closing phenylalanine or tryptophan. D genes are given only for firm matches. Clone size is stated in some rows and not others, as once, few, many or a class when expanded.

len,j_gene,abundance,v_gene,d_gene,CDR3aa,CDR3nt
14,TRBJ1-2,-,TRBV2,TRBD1,CASSDSGRGVGYTF,TGTGCCAGCAGTGATAGTGGCAGGGGGGTTGGCTACACCTTC
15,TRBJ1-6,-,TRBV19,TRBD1,CASTITGQVNSPLHF,TGTGCCAGTACTATTACGGGACAGGTCAACTCACCCCTCCACTTT
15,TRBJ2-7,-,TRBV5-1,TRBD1,CASSVTGDSSYEQYF,TGCGCCAGCAGCGTGACAGGGGACAGCTCCTACGAGCAGTACTTC
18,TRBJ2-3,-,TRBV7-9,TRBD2,CSSSFMIGGRGRTDTQYF,TGTTCCAGCAGCTTCATGATCGGGGGGAGGGGTAGGACAGATACGCAGTATTTT
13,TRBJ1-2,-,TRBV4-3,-,CASSQQTSYGYTF,TGCGCCAGCAGCCAACAGACTTCCTATGGCTACACCTTC
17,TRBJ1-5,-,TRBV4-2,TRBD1,CASSQAGQGAGNQPQHF,TGTGCCAGCAGCCAAGCGGGACAGGGGGCGGGCAATCAGCCCCAGCATTTT
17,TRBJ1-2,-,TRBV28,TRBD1,CASKPGTGGPFSYGYTF,TGTGCCAGCAAACCGGGGACAGGGGGCCCTTTTTCCTATGGCTACACCTTC
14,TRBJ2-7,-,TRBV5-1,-,CASSLDGGSYEQYF,TGCGCCAGCAGCTTGGACGGAGGGTCCTACGAGCAGTACTTC
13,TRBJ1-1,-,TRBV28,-,CALARRGSTEAFF,TGTGCGCTCGCCCGTCGAGGGAGCACTGAAGCTTTCTTT
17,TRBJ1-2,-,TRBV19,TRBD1,CASIRQTGTASNYGYTF,TGTGCCAGTATTCGCCAAACCGGGACAGCCTCTAACTATGGCTACACCTTC
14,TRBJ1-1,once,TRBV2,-,CASGGRTFNTEAFF,TGTGCCAGCGGCGGTAGGACATTCAACACTGAAGCTTTCTTT
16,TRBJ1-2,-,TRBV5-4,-,CASSLDGGRENYGYTF,TGTGCCAGCAGCTTGGATGGAGGGAGGGAGAACTATGGCTACACCTTC
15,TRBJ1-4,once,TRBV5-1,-,CASSATGGPGEKLFF,TGCGCCAGCAGCGCTACGGGGGGCCCAGGAGAAAAACTGTTTTTT
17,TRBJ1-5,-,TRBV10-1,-,CASSPLLGGENNQPQHF,TGCGCCAGCAGTCCCCTGTTGGGGGGTGAAAACAATCAGCCCCAGCATTTT
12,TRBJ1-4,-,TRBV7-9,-,CASSPQDEKLFF,TGTGCCAGCAGCCCCCAGGATGAAAAACTGTTTTTT
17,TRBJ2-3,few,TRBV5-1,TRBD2,CASSLRTSGSSTDTQYF,TGCGCCAGCAGCCTAAGGACTAGCGGGAGTAGCACAGATACGCAGTATTTT
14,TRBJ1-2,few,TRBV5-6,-,CASSLAGTRHGYTF,TGTGCCAGCAGCTTGGCCGGGACACGCCACGGCTACACCTTC
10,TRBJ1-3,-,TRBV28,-,CASSGNTIYF,TGTGCCAGTAGTGGAAACACCATATATTTT
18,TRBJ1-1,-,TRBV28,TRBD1,CASSLDLATGFWNTEAFF,TGTGCCAGCAGTTTAGATTTAGCGACAGGGTTTTGGAACACTGAAGCTTTCTTT
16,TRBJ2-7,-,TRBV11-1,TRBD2,CASSLGFSGTPYEQYF,TGTGCCAGCAGCTTAGGATTTAGCGGGACCCCCTACGAGCAGTACTTC
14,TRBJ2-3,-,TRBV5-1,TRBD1,CASRTGVSTDTQYF,TGCGCCAGCCGGACAGGAGTGAGCACAGATACGCAGTATTTT
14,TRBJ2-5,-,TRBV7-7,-,CASSLTTIQETQYF,TGTGCCAGCAGCTTGACTACCATCCAAGAGACCCAGTACTTC
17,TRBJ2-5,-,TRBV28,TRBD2,CASKTSGRSPSQETQYF,TGTGCCAGCAAGACTAGCGGGAGGTCTCCCAGTCAAGAGACCCAGTACTTC
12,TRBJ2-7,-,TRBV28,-,CASRPDGYEQYF,TGTGCCAGCAGACCCGACGGGTACGAGCAGTACTTC
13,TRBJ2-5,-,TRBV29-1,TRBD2,CSVGSGEQETQYF,TGCAGCGTTGGAAGCGGGGAACAAGAGACCCAGTACTTC
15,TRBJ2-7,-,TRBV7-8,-,CASSLGPTLSYEQYF,TGTGCCAGCAGCTTAGGACCGACACTCTCCTACGAGCAGTACTTC
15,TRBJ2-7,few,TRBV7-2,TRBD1,CASSQARGHMYEQYF,TGCGCCAGCAGCCAAGCGAGGGGGCACATGTACGAGCAGTACTTC
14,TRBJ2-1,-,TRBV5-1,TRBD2,CASWVAGVSNEQFF,TGCGCCAGCTGGGTAGCGGGAGTTTCCAATGAGCAGTTCTTC
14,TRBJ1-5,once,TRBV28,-,CASGMAGGNQPQHF,TGTGCCAGCGGGATGGCAGGAGGGAATCAGCCCCAGCATTTT
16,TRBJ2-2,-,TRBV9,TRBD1,CASSVNRGLRVGELFF,TGTGCCAGCAGCGTCAACAGGGGCTTGAGGGTCGGGGAGCTGTTTTTT
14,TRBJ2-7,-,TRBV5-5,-,CASSPVSGTYEQYF,TGTGCCAGCAGCCCGGTTTCAGGGACCTACGAGCAGTACTTC
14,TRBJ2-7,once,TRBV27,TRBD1,CASSLLGGRYEQYF,TGTGCCAGCAGTTTATTAGGGGGCAGGTACGAGCAGTACTTC